Reported below is one TCR beta chain. The sample belongs to a study of blood T cell repertoires in COVID-19. The CDR3 length is 21 residues. V lost 3 bases and J lost 0; bases outside the gene matches: 19. CDR1 and CDR2 (germline): MDHEN, SYDVKM. Generated by immunoSEQ multiplex PCR, the TCRdb table keeps only in-frame clones and is missing some. The sample yields about 150,000 clones, around 88% seen once. V and J are TRBV28 and TRBJ1-5; 8 bases are shared with TRBD1. The sample consisted of peripheral blood. This clonotype originated in a human donor in a cohort sampled during active COVID-19. The CDR3 protein is CASSFWPSGTGRSYSNQPQHF. The CDR3 nucleotides are TGTGCCAGCAGTTTTTGGCCCTCCGGGACAGGACGTTCCTATAGCAATCAGCCCCAGCATTTT.